These 19 T cell receptor beta chains share one sample of origin, sequenced in a study of blood T cell repertoires in COVID-19. Produced via immunoSEQ multiplex PCR; TCRdb's table is partial and in-frame only. The table has roughly 120,000 clones, around 80% seen once. Sequencing was performed on peripheral blood. Every receptor here comes from a man between 70 and 80 years old with acute or convalescent COVID-19.

The chain combines TRBV27 with TRBJ1-4, with TRBD1 matching 7 bases. Germline loops: CDR1 MNHEY, CDR2 SMNVEV (reference sequence). The CDR3 extends over 14 amino acids. V trimming: 2 bases; J trimming: 6 bases; junction bases outside the gene matches: 3. The CDR3 reads CASSLQGGYEKLFF. Here the CDR3 DNA reads TGTGCCAGCAGTTTACAGGGGGGCTATGAAAAACTGTTTTTT.

The J gene is TRBJ1-4, the V gene TRBV6-2 or TRBV6-3; D is uncertain. Germline V gene sequence: CDR1 MNHEY, CDR2 SVGEGT. V was cut by 5 bases and J by 7 bases, with 20 bases left in between. This CDR3 region has 16 residues. This CDR3 reads CASSTRSGFRREKLFF. Written as DNA, the CDR3 is TGTGCCAGCAGTACTCGTTCAGGCTTTCGTCGTGAAAAACTGTTTTTT.

This clone has just one count. The chain joins TRBV6-1 to TRBJ1-2, with a weak D call TRBD1 (5 bases). The CDR3 is made up of 13 amino acids. Trimming removed 5 bases at V and 2 bases at J, with 9 bases between. CDR1 and CDR2 (germline): MNHNS, SASEGT. DNA for the CDR3: TGTGCCAGCAGTTATGACAGAAACTATGGCTACACCTTC. This sequence encodes CASSYDRNYGYTF.

V is TRBV2 and J is TRBJ2-1; TRBD2 aligns across 10 bases. After removal of 5 bases from V and 4 bases from J, the junction contained 5 bases not matched to a gene. This CDR3 is 15 amino acids long. Germline assignment: CDR1 SNHLY and CDR2 FYNNEI. The chain's CDR3 is CASSIAGGGYNEQFF. The CDR3 coding sequence is TGTGCCAGCAGTATAGCGGGGGGTGGATACAATGAGCAGTTCTTC. Supplemented by reference TRBV2 and TRBJ2-1, the full variable domain reads EPEVTQTPSHQVTQMGQEVILRCVPISNHLYFYWYRQILGQKVEFLVSFYNNEISEKSEIFDDQFSVERPDGSNFTLKIRSTKLEDSAMYFCASSIAGGGYNEQFFGPGTRLTVL.

The chain uses TRBV15 and TRBJ2-7; D is perhaps TRBD1 (6 bases). V dropped 1 base and J dropped 0 bases, with 7 bases sitting between them. This CDR3 has 14 residues. Germline CDR1 is LNHNV and CDR2 is YYDKDF (reference sequence). The chain's CDR3 is CATSRGGPSYEQYF. CDR3 bases: TGTGCCACCAGCAGAGGGGGGCCCTCCTACGAGCAGTACTTC.

The gene calls are TRBV12-5 and TRBJ1-1; 8 bases map to TRBD1. J lost 8 bases, V lost 2 bases, and 13 bases had no gene match. CDR3 length: 16 residues. Germline assignment: CDR1 LGHNT and CDR2 FRNRAP. CDR3 sequence: CASGLTRGLYGDEAFF. In DNA form, the CDR3 reads TGTGCTAGTGGTTTGACCAGGGGGCTCTACGGCGACGAAGCTTTCTTT.

The count of this clone is one. This chain uses TRBV5-1 with TRBJ2-2; the D gene is possibly TRBD2 (6 bases). Deletions cut 6 bases from V and 8 bases from J, with 17 bases between. The CDR3 runs to 14 residues. Germline values: CDR1 SGHRS, CDR2 YFSETQ. CDR3 residues: CASTPLLGGGELFF. Written as DNA, the CDR3 is TGCGCCAGCACCCCGTTACTTGGAGGGGGGGAGCTGTTTTTT.

This chain joins TRBV19 and TRBJ2-6; D is perhaps TRBD1 (5 bases). Germline CDR1 reads LNHDA; CDR2 reads SQIVND (reference sequence). V lost 5 bases, J lost 1 base, and 9 bases lay in between. This CDR3 is built from 15 residues. Here the CDR3 DNA reads TGTGCCAGTAGTCCCCAGGGATCTGGGGCCAACGTCCTGACTTTC. This sequence encodes CASSPQGSGANVLTF. The variable domain in full, with the rest retrieved from reference TRBV19 and TRBJ2-6, is DGGITQSPKYLFRKEGQNVTLSCEQNLNHDAMYWYRQDPGQGLRLIYYSQIVNDFQKGDIAEGYSVSREKKESFPLTVTSAQKNPTAFYLCASSPQGSGANVLTFGAGSRLTVL.

The V gene is TRBV3-1 (or the pseudogene TRBV3-2), the J gene TRBJ2-5, with 9 bases lining up with TRBD2. V was pared by 0 bases and J by 4 bases, with 3 bases of the junction left unmatched. Germline CDR1 reads LGHDT; CDR2 reads YNNKEL (reference sequence). This CDR3 is 15 amino acids long. CDR3 nucleotide sequence: TGTGCCAGCAGCCAAGATCGGACTAGCGTAGAGACCCAGTACTTC. Its protein is CASSQDRTSVETQYF.

This chain links TRBV18 with TRBJ1-6, with TRBD1 matching over 8 bases. CDR1 KGHSH and CDR2 LQKENI come from the germline V gene. The CDR3 is made up of 17 amino acids. V shed 3 bases and J 7 bases; nucleotides not matched to a gene: 11. CDR3 residues: CASSPSQTGDGNSPLHF. CDR3 coding DNA: TGTGCCAGCTCACCGTCACAGACAGGGGACGGGAATTCACCCCTCCACTTT.

A remark on this clone: The junction differs from germline at one of its ends, possibly a read error. The J gene is TRBJ1-4, the V gene TRBV7-8, with D perhaps matching TRBD1 (6 bases). CDR1 is SGHVS and CDR2 is FQNEAQ in the germline V gene. The CDR3 totals 14 residues. DNA for the CDR3: TGTGCCAACAGCTTAGAGGGCAGGGGTGAAAAACTGTTTTTT. Translation: CANSLEGRGEKLFF. Supplemented by reference TRBV7-8 and TRBJ1-4, the full variable domain reads GAGVSQSPRYKVAKRGQDVALRCDPISGHVSLFWYQQALGQGPEFLTYFQNEAQLDKSGLPSDRFFAERPEGSVSTLKIQRTQQEDSAVYLCANSLEGRGEKLFFGSGTQLSVL.

The CDR3 nucleotides are TGTGCCTGGACCAGCGGATTTTCTGGAAACACCATATATTTT. Translating it yields CAWTSGFSGNTIYF. V is TRBV30 and J is TRBJ1-3; D remains ambiguous. Germline V gives CDR1 GTSNPN, CDR2 SVGIG (reference sequence). Trimming removed 4 bases from V and 1 base from J, with 11 bases in between. This CDR3 comprises 14 residues. The variable domain in full, with the rest retrieved from reference TRBV30 and TRBJ1-3, is SQTIHQWPATLVQPVGSPLSLECTVEGTSNPNLYWYRQAAGRGLQLLFYSVGIGQISSEVPQNLSASRPQDRQFILSSKKLLLSDSGFYLCAWTSGFSGNTIYFGEGSWLTVV.

V gene TRBV28 combines with J gene TRBJ1-5, with TRBD1 matching 8 bases. Germline assignment: CDR1 MDHEN and CDR2 SYDVKM. The CDR3 covers 16 residues. Unmatched junction bases numbered 10, after V lost 4 bases and J lost 5 bases. The CDR3 protein is CASSSTRTGGDQPQHF. In nucleotides, the CDR3 is TGTGCCAGCAGTTCGACCCGTACAGGGGGGGATCAGCCCCAGCATTTT. The complete variable domain, with remaining parts taken from reference TRBV28 and TRBJ1-5, reads DVKVTQSSRYLVKRTGEKVFLECVQDMDHENMFWYRQDPGLGLRLIYFSYDVKMKEKGDIPEGYSVSREKKERFSLILESASTNQTSMYLCASSSTRTGGDQPQHFGDGTRLSIL.

The V and J genes are TRBV5-4 and TRBJ2-2, with a possible D match to TRBD2 (7 bases). The CDR3 consists of 15 residues. The germline gives CDR1 SGHNT, CDR2 YYREEE (reference sequence). V lost 4 bases to trimming and J lost 7 bases, with 17 bases between them. This chain's CDR3 is CASSPEGRGLGELFF. In DNA, the CDR3 is TGTGCCAGCAGCCCAGAGGGGCGGGGGCTCGGGGAGCTGTTTTTT.

This chain connects TRBV9 to TRBJ2-1; 8 bases are shared with TRBD2. Trimming removed 1 base from V and 0 bases from J; junction bases left unmatched: 3. The CDR3 runs 16 residues. From germline, CDR1 is SGDLS and CDR2 YYNGEE. The DNA for the CDR3 is TGTGCCAGCAGCGTATATAGCGGGGACTCCTACAATGAGCAGTTCTTC. Protein: CASSVYSGDSYNEQFF.

There are a few counts of this clone. The genes are TRBV5-4 and TRBJ1-5; TRBD1 matches 7 bases. With V trimmed by 4 bases and J by 3 bases, 4 bases remained unmatched. The germline gives CDR1 SGHNT, CDR2 YYREEE (reference sequence). The CDR3 totals 14 residues. The CDR3 region has the DNA TGTGCCAGCAGCAACAGGGGATCCAATCAGCCCCAGCATTTT. Translation: CASSNRGSNQPQHF.

The V and J genes are TRBV10-1 and TRBJ1-2; a possible D gene is TRBD1 (6 bases). Per germline, CDR1 WNHNN and CDR2 SYGVQD (reference sequence). The CDR3 extends over 13 amino acids. The V gene lost 5 bases and the J gene lost 7 bases, with 14 bases spanning the gap. The DNA of the CDR3 is TGCGCCAGCAGTCCGGTACAGGGTTCTGGCTACACCTTC. Translation: CASSPVQGSGYTF.

This clone was counted once. V is TRBV19 and J is TRBJ2-1; D is uncertain. The CDR3 runs to 14 residues. Trimming took off 3 bases at V and 6 bases at J, with 12 bases between the two ends. Per germline, CDR1 LNHDA and CDR2 SQIVND (reference sequence). The DNA for the CDR3 is TGTGCCAGTAGTATCCCAGGCCCGTTCAATGAGCAGTTCTTC. This translates into CASSIPGPFNEQFF.

The chain employs TRBV12-3 or TRBV12-4 and TRBJ1-2; D perhaps matches TRBD1 (5 bases). This CDR3 has 12 residues. Trimming cost V 7 bases and J 8 bases, with 14 bases left between them. CDR3: CASTFGQGGYTF. In DNA form, the CDR3 reads TGTGCCAGCACCTTCGGGCAGGGAGGCTACACCTTC.